One T cell receptor beta chain is described in this entry. MiXCR was run by TCRdb on the RT-PCR reads, yielding one entry per CDR3 protein. In the table there are around 700,000 distinct CDR3 sequences, approximately 15% of which are singletons. Germline lookup yields CDR1 SGHRS and CDR2 YFSETQ. The CDR3 length is 18 residues. J was trimmed by 1 base and V by 0 bases; bases with no gene match: 5. The receptor was isolated from a female donor in good health, serving as a healthy control. Sequenced material: memory CD4+ T cells from blood. The chain recombines TRBV5-1 with TRBJ2-3, with 13 bases identical to TRBD2. CDR3 region: CASSLGLAGGQGTDTQYF. Here the CDR3 DNA reads TGCGCCAGCAGCTTGGGACTAGCGGGAGGACAGGGCACAGATACGCAGTATTTT.